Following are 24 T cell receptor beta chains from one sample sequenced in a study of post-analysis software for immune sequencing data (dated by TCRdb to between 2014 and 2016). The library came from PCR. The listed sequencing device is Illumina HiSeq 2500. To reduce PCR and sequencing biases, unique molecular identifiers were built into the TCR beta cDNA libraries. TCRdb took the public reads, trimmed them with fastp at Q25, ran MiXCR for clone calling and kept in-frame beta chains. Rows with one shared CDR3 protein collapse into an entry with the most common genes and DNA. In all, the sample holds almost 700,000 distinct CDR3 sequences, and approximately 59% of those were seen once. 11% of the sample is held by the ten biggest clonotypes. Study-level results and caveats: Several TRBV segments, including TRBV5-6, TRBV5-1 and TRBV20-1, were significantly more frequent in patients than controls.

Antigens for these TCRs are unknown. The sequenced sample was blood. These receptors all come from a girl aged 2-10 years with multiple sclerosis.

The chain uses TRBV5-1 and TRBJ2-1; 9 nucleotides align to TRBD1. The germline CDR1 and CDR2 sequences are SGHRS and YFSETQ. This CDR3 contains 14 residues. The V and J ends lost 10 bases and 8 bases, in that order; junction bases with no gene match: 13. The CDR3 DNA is TGCGCCCAGCAGGTTCGGGACAGGGATGATGAGCAGTTCTTC. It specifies CAQQVRDRDDEQFF.

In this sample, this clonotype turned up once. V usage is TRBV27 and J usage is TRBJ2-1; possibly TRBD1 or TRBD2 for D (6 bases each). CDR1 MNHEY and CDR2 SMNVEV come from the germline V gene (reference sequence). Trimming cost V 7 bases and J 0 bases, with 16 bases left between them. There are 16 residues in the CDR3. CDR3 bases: TGTGCCAGCACCCCAAGGGGGGTAAGCTCCTACAATGAGCAGTTCTTC. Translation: CASTPRGVSSYNEQFF.

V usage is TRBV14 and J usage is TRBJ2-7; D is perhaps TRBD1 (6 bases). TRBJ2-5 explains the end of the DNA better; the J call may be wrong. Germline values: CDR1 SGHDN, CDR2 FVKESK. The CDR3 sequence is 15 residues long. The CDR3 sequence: CASSPILGARETQYF. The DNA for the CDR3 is TGTGCCAGCAGCCCTATTCTGGGGGCGCGGGAGACCCAGTACTTC.

In DNA, the CDR3 is TGCAGTGCTAGAGAAGTACGGGAGACCCAGTACTTC. Translation: CSAREVRETQYF. V gene TRBV20-1 combines with J gene TRBJ2-7; D call uncertain. The J call may be incorrect, as the DNA end agrees better with TRBJ2-5. Germline values: CDR1 DFQATT, CDR2 SNEGSKA (reference sequence). The CDR3 extends over 12 amino acids.

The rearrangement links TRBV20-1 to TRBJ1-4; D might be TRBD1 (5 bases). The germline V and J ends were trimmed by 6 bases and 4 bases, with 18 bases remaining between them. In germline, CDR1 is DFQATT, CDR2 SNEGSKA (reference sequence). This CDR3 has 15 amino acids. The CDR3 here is CSASSLTADNEKLFF. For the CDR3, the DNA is TGCAGTGCCAGCTCCCTGACAGCAGATAATGAAAAACTGTTTTTT.

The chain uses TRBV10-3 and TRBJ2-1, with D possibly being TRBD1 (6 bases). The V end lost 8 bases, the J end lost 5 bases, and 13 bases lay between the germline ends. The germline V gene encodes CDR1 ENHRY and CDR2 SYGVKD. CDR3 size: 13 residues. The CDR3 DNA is TGTGCCATCGGGACAACGATGGACAATGAGCAGTTCTTC. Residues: CAIGTTMDNEQFF.

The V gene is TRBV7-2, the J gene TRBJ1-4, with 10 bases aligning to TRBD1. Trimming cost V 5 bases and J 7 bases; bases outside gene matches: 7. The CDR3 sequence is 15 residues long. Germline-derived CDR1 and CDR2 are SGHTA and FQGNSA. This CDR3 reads CASSPTTGGREKLFF. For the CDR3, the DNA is TGTGCCAGCAGCCCAACGACAGGGGGCCGTGAAAAACTGTTTTTT.

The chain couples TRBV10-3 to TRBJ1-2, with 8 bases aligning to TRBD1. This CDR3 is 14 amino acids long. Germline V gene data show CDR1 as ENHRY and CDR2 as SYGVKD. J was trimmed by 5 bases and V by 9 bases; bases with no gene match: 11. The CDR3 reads CAIRDRSDLYGYTF. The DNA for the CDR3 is TGTGCCATTAGGGACAGGAGTGACCTATATGGCTACACCTTC.

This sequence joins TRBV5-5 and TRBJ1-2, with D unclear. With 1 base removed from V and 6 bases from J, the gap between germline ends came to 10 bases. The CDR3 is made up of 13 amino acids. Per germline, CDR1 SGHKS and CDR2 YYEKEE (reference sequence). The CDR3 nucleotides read TGTGCCAGCAGCTTGAAGGGTTTGGATGGCTACACCTTC. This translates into CASSLKGLDGYTF.

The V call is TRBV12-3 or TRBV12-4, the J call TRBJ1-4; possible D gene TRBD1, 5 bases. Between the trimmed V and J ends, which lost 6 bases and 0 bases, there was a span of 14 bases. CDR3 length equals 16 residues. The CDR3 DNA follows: TGTGCCAGCAGAGAGGACAAGAAGTCAACTAATGAAAAACTGTTTTTT. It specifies CASREDKKSTNEKLFF.

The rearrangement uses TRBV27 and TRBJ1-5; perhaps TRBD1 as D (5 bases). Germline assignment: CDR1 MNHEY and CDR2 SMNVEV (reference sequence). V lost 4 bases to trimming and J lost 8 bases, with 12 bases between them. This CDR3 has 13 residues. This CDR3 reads CASSSWGEKPQHF. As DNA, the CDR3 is TGTGCCAGCAGTTCGTGGGGGGAAAAGCCCCAGCATTTT.

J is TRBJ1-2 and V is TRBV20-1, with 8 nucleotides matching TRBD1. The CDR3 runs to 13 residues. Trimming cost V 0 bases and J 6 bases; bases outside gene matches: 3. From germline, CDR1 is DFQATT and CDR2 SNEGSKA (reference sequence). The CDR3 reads CSARDIRGHGYTF. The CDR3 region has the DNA TGCAGTGCTAGAGATATCAGGGGGCATGGCTACACCTTC.

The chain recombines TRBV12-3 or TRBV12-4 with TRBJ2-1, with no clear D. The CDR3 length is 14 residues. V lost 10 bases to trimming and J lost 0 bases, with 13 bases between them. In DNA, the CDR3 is TGTGCCACCGCTTACATCCACTCCTACAATGAGCAGTTCTTC. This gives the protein CATAYIHSYNEQFF.

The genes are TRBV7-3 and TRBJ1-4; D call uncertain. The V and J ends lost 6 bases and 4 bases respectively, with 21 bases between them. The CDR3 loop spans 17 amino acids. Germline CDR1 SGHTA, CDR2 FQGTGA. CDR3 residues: CASSYLFQLLLNEKLFF. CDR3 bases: TGTGCCAGCAGTTATCTGTTCCAGTTACTACTTAATGAAAAACTGTTTTTT.

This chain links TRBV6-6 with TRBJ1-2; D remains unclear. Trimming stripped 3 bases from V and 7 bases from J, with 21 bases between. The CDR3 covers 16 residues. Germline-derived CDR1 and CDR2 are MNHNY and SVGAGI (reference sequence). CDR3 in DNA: TGTGCCAGCAGTTATACCCGGGAACACTCCAGCAGTGGCTACACCTTC. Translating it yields CASSYTREHSSSGYTF.

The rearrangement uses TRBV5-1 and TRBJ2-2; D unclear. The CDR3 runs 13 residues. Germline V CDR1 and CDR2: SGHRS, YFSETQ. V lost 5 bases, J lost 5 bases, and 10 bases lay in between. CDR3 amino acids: CASSSTYTGELFF. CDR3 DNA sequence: TGCGCCAGCAGTTCGACCTATACCGGGGAGCTGTTTTTT. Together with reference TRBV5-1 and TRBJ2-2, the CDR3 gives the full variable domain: KAGVTQTPRYLIKTRGQQVTLSCSPISGHRSVSWYQQTPGQGLQFLFEYFSETQRNKGNFPGRFSGRQFSNSRSEMNVSTLELGDSALYLCASSSTYTGELFFGEGSRLTVL.

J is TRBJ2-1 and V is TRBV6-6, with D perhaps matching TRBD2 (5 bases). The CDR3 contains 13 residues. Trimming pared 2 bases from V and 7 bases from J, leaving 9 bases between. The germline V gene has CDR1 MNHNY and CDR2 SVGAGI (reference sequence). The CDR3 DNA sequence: TGTGCCAGCAGTTACCGGACTTCTAATGAGCAGTTCTTC. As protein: CASSYRTSNEQFF.

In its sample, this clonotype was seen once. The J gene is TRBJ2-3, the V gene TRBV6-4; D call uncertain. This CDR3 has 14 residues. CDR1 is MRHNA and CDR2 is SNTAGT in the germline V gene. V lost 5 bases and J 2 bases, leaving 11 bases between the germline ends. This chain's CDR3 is CASSKTRNTDTQYF. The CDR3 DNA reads TGTGCCAGCAGTAAAACTCGGAACACAGATACGCAGTATTTT.

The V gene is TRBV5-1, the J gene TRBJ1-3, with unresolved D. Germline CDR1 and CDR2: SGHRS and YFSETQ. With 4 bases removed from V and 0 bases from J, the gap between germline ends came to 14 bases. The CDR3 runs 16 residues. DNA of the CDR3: TGCGCCAGCAGCCTGCCACCCGCTCGCTCTGGAAACACCATATATTTT. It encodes CASSLPPARSGNTIYF.

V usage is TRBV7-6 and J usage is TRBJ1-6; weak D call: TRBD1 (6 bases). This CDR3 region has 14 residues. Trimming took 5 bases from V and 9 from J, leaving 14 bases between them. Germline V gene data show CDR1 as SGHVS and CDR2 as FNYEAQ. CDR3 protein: CASSPTGLTSPLHF. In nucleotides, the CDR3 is TGTGCCAGCAGCCCGACAGGCCTTACTTCACCCCTCCACTTT.

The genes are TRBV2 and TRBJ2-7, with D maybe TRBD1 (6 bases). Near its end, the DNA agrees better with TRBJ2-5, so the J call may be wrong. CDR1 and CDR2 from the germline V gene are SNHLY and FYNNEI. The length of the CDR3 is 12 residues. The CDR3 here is CAQRTDEETQYF. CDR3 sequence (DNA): TGTGCCCAGCGGACAGATGAGGAGACCCAGTACTTC.

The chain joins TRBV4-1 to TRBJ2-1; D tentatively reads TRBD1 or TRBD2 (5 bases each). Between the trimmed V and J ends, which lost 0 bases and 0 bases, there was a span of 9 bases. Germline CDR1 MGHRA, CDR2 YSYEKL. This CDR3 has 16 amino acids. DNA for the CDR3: TGCGCCAGCAGCCAAGACGGGGCAGTCTCCTACAATGAGCAGTTCTTC. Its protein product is CASSQDGAVSYNEQFF.

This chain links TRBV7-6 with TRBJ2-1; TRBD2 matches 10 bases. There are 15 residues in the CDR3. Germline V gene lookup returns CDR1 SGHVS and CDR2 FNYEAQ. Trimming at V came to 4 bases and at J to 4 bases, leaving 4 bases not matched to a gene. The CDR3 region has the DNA TGTGCCAGCAGCTCTAGCGGGGGTACTTACAATGAGCAGTTCTTC. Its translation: CASSSSGGTYNEQFF.

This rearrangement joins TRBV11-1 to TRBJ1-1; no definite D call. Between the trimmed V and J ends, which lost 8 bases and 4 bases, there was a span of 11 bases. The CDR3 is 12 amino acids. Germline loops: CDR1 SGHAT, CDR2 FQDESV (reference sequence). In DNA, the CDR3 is TGTGCCAGCCGGACGGTGGGCACTGAAGCTTTCTTT. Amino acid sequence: CASRTVGTEAFF.